A selection of T cell receptor beta chains follows, all from one sample in a study of T cell repertoires in cytomegalovirus infection. TCRdb redid the calling of the reads with MiXCR, one entry per CDR3 protein. The sample lists some 500,000 distinct CDR3 sequences; about 33% were seen once. Their antigens remain unidentified. The sample consisted of cultured PBMCs, taken from culture after CMV antigen stimulation. The receptors originated from a human donor in good health (CMV status not recorded). Some clones in this sample may be carry-over from other donors' samples. Both conserved end residues are part of each CDR3. D genes are given only for firm matches. Clone size is shown for a subset of rows, as once, few, many or a class of expanded clone.

few | TRBJ2-2 | . | TRBV27 | CASSFSIRLFF | TGTGCCAGCAGTTTTTCTATTCGGCTGTTTTTT
. | TRBJ2-2 | TRBD2 | TRBV11-1 | CASSARLAGHTGELFF | TGTGCCAGCAGCGCTAGACTAGCGGGGCACACCGGGGAGCTGTTTTTT
few | TRBJ2-5 | . | TRBV7-8 | CASSLLGQEETQYF | TGTGCCAGCAGCTTACTCGGACAAGAAGAGACCCAGTACTTC
. | TRBJ1-5 | TRBD1 | TRBV19 | CASSQQGDQPQHF | TGTGCCAGTAGTCAACAGGGGGATCAGCCCCAGCATTTT
. | TRBJ1-1 | . | TRBV10-3 | CAISGGNTEAFF | TGTGCCATCAGCGGGGGAAACACTGAAGCTTTCTTT
. | TRBJ2-4 | TRBD2 | TRBV7-2 | CASSSQTGGLDKNIQYF | TGTGCCAGCAGCTCCCAGACGGGGGGACTAGACAAAAACATTCAGTACTTC
. | TRBJ2-2 | . | TRBV28 | CASSLQPHTGELFF | TGTGCCAGCAGTCTCCAGCCCCACACCGGGGAGCTGTTTTTT
. | TRBJ2-2 | . | TRBV11-3 | CASSPAQWRAPTGELFF | TGTGCCAGCAGCCCGGCCCAGTGGAGGGCCCCCACCGGGGAGCTGTTTTTT
many | TRBJ1-1 | . | TRBV12-3/TRBV12-4 | CASSLPGNTEAFF | TGTGCCAGCAGCTTACCAGGGAACACTGAAGCTTTCTTT
few | TRBJ2-5 | . | TRBV6-1 | CASTRRAGRQETQYF | TGTGCCAGCACTCGGCGGGCAGGGAGACAAGAGACCCAGTACTTC
. | TRBJ2-7 | TRBD2 | TRBV6-8 | CASSTGTRAYEQYF | TGTGCCAGCAGTACCGGGACTAGAGCCTACGAGCAGTACTTC
. | TRBJ2-2 | . | TRBV11-2 | CASSSRAESRGELFF | TGTGCCAGCAGCTCGCGGGCCGAGTCGCGCGGGGAGCTGTTTTTT
. | TRBJ2-5 | . | TRBV7-2 | CASSFWGRGYQETQYF | TGTGCCAGCAGCTTTTGGGGGCGGGGGTACCAAGAGACCCAGTACTTC
. | TRBJ1-1 | . | TRBV20-1 | CSAPAQGMNTEAFF | TGCAGTGCCCCCGCGCAGGGCATGAACACTGAAGCTTTCTTT
. | TRBJ2-2 | . | TRBV6-5 | CASSKTANTGELFF | TGTGCCAGCAGTAAGACAGCGAACACCGGGGAGCTGTTTTTT
few | TRBJ2-1 | . | TRBV6-1 | CASSRGTGPRGVGEQFF | TGTGCCAGCAGTCGCGGGACAGGCCCTCGGGGGGTCGGTGAGCAGTTCTTC
. | TRBJ2-5 | . | TRBV24-1 | CATSDRDTSVETQYF | TGTGCCACCAGTGACAGGGACACATCTGTGGAGACCCAGTACTTC
. | TRBJ2-1 | TRBD1 | TRBV4-1 | CASSQVPLPGQGSNEQFF | TGTGCCAGCAGCCAAGTCCCCTTACCGGGACAGGGGAGCAATGAGCAGTTCTTC
. | TRBJ2-1 | TRBD2 | TRBV4-1 | CASSQQRILAGGNEQFF | TGCGCCAGCAGCCAACAGAGAATTCTAGCGGGAGGCAATGAGCAGTTCTTC
. | TRBJ2-2 | TRBD2 | TRBV7-3 | CASSPPGGWNTGELFF | TGTGCCAGCAGCCCCCCGGGGGGATGGAACACCGGGGAGCTGTTTTTT
. | TRBJ2-1 | TRBD2 | TRBV7-2 | CASSYLVSLIAGESYNEQFF | TGTGCCAGCAGCTACTTAGTCAGTTTAATAGCGGGAGAGTCGTACAATGAGCAGTTCTTC
few | TRBJ1-5 | . | TRBV5-5 | CASSPSGAGGQPQHF | TGTGCCAGCAGCCCCTCGGGAGCGGGAGGTCAGCCCCAGCATTTT
. | TRBJ2-6 | TRBD1 | TRBV20-1 | CSAVGQASGANVLTF | TGCAGTGCGGTCGGACAGGCCTCTGGGGCCAACGTCCTGACTTTC